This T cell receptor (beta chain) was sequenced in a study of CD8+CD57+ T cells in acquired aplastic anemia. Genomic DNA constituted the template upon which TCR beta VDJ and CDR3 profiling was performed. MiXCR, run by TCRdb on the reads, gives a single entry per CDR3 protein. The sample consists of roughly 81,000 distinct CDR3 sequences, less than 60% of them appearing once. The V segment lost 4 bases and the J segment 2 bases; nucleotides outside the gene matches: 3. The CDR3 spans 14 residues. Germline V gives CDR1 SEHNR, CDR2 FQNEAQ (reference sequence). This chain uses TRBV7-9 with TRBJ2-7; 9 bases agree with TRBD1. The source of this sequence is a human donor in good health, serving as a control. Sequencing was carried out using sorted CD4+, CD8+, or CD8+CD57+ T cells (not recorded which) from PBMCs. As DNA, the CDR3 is TGTGCCAGCAGCTCCCGGGACAGGGCCTACGAGCAGTACTTC. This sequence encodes CASSSRDRAYEQYF.